Each of the 20 T cell receptor beta chains below was sequenced from the same sample in a study of T cells in Graves' hyperthyroidism and ophthalmopathy. Amplification of TCR beta CDR3 regions used RNA as the template. HTBI primers were the set used in a first-round RT-PCR of the TCR CDR3. TCRdb ran MiXCR on the multiplex PCR reads and lists one entry per CDR3 protein. Found here are approximately 630,000 distinct CDR3 sequences, about 17% of them singletons; the top ten hold 3.8%. The sample comprised blood. Source of these receptors: a woman aged 25 to 39 with Graves' hyperthyroidism.

The chain joins TRBV6-1 to TRBJ1-5; TRBD1 agrees at 12 bases. V shed 6 bases and J 7 bases; nucleotides not matched to a gene: 7. In germline, CDR1 is MNHNS, CDR2 SASEGT. The CDR3 runs to 15 residues. Written as DNA, the CDR3 is TGTGCCAGCAGATCCGGGACAGGGGGCGGCCAGCCCCAGCATTTT. Its translation is CASRSGTGGGQPQHF.

This clonotype has ten or more counts. The chain carries TRBV12-3 or TRBV12-4 and TRBJ2-7, with D perhaps being TRBD1 or TRBD2 (5 bases each). The V end was cut by 2 bases, the J end by 2 bases, with 10 bases between. The CDR3 covers 14 residues. In nucleotides, the CDR3 is TGTGCCAGCAGTTTATTGGGACCTCCCTACGAGCAGTACTTC. It specifies CASSLLGPPYEQYF.

This clonotype has at least ten counts. The chain combines TRBV20-1 with TRBJ2-1; 9 bases align to TRBD2. Germline CDR1 and CDR2: DFQATT and SNEGSKA (reference sequence). The CDR3 is 14 residues long. The V and J ends lost 3 bases and 5 bases, in that order; junction bases with no gene match: 5. In nucleotides, the CDR3 is TGCAGTGCTAGGGGGAGACTAGCGGACAATGAGCAGTTCTTC. Its protein product is CSARGRLADNEQFF.

This clonotype was seen a few times. The chain couples TRBV30 to TRBJ2-1; 14 bases fit TRBD2. Germline assignment: CDR1 GTSNPN and CDR2 SVGIG (reference sequence). Trimming removed 1 base from V and 8 bases from J; junction bases left unmatched: 1. The CDR3 length is 14 residues. The chain's CDR3 is CAWSGLAGGDEQFF. The CDR3 DNA sequence: TGTGCCTGGAGTGGACTAGCGGGAGGGGATGAGCAGTTCTTC.

At least ten counts were recorded for this clonotype. The V call is TRBV5-1, the J call TRBJ1-5; D gene unclear. The CDR3 consists of 13 residues. Germline CDR1 reads SGHRS; CDR2 reads YFSETQ. V was cut by 1 base and J by 4 bases, with 6 bases left in between. The CDR3 DNA is TGCGCCAGCAGCTTGTCAGAGAATCAGCCCCAGCATTTT. Amino acid sequence: CASSLSENQPQHF.

This clonotype was counted at least ten times. This chain joins TRBV6-1 and TRBJ2-7; D is possibly TRBD2 (5 bases). CDR1 is MNHNS, CDR2 SASEGT, per germline. This CDR3 has 12 amino acids. The V end was cut by 8 bases, the J end by 2 bases, with 10 bases between. CDR3 in DNA: TGTGCCAGCGGGAGTAGGGCCTACGAGCAGTACTTC. It specifies CASGSRAYEQYF.

This clonotype was found many times. The chain carries TRBV2 and TRBJ2-5, with TRBD1 matching over 8 bases. The CDR3 totals 15 residues. Unmatched junction bases numbered 6, after V lost 4 bases and J lost 2 bases. Germline V gene data show CDR1 as SNHLY and CDR2 as FYNNEI. CDR3: CASSVGTGGQETQYF. CDR3 bases: TGTGCCAGCAGTGTTGGAACAGGGGGGCAAGAGACCCAGTACTTC.

This clonotype has just a few counts. The V gene is TRBV5-1, the J gene TRBJ1-1, with D hard to call. Germline values: CDR1 SGHRS, CDR2 YFSETQ. With 4 bases removed from V and 1 base from J, the gap between germline ends came to 11 bases. The CDR3 is made up of 14 amino acids. CDR3 amino acids: CASSLREENTEAFF. In DNA form, the CDR3 reads TGCGCCAGCAGCCTCCGGGAGGAGAACACTGAAGCTTTCTTT.

V usage is TRBV4-1 and J usage is TRBJ2-2; 11 bases are shared with TRBD2. CDR1 and CDR2 from the germline V gene are MGHRA and YSYEKL. V gave up 2 bases and J gave up 3 bases; unmatched junction bases: 11. This CDR3 region has 19 residues. CDR3 sequence reads: CASSQPGGWTSGHTGELFF. Here the CDR3 DNA reads TGCGCCAGCAGCCAACCCGGGGGTTGGACTAGCGGGCACACCGGGGAGCTGTTTTTT.

This clonotype has a count of ten or more. The chain carries TRBV2 and TRBJ1-5; TRBD1 matches 7 bases. V gave up 4 bases and J gave up 3 bases; unmatched junction bases: 3. CDR1 is SNHLY, CDR2 FYNNEI, per germline. The CDR3 has 14 amino acids. Here the CDR3 reads CASSAGTVNQPQHF. DNA for the CDR3: TGTGCCAGCAGTGCGGGGACAGTCAATCAGCCCCAGCATTTT.

Turning to this clonotype: A clone one base away is much larger, so this may be a read error. The gene calls are TRBV7-2 and TRBJ2-5; possibly TRBD2 for D (6 bases). Trimming pared 5 bases from V and 4 bases from J, leaving 17 bases between. This CDR3 region has 15 residues. The germline V gene encodes CDR1 SGHTA and CDR2 FQGNSA. The chain's CDR3 is CASSPRLVSRETQYF. The DNA of the CDR3 is TGTGCCAGCAGCCCCCGACTAGTAAGCCGAGAGACCCAGTACTTC.

This clonotype was seen a handful of times. The rearrangement joins TRBV29-1 to TRBJ2-1, with D maybe TRBD2 (7 bases). This CDR3 spans 15 amino acids. Germline lookup yields CDR1 SQVTM and CDR2 ANQGSEA. Trimming left V 8 bases short and J 0 bases short, with 17 bases between. CDR3 sequence (DNA): TGCAGCCTAAGGGGAGGGGGAGGCTCCTACAATGAGCAGTTCTTC. Translated, it gives CSLRGGGGSYNEQFF.

This chain joins TRBV7-9 and TRBJ1-1; 7 bases align to TRBD1. The CDR3 loop spans 14 amino acids. CDR1 and CDR2 from the germline V gene are SEHNR and FQNEAQ (reference sequence). The V gene end was trimmed by 1 base and the J gene end by 7 bases; junction bases not matched to a gene: 6. CDR3 sequence reads: CASSLGQGEGEAFF. CDR3 DNA: TGTGCCAGCAGCTTAGGACAGGGCGAGGGTGAAGCTTTCTTT.

In this sample, this clonotype turned up a few times. The chain recombines TRBV7-2 with TRBJ2-1; 15 positions match TRBD2. CDR3 length: 18 residues. The ends lost 3 bases at V and 4 bases at J; junction bases unmatched: 7. CDR1 is SGHTA and CDR2 is FQGNSA in the germline V gene. In DNA, the CDR3 is TGTGCCAGCAGCTTGCCCGGACTAGCGGGGGGGGTTTACAATGAGCAGTTCTTC. Its protein product is CASSLPGLAGGVYNEQFF.

V gene TRBV20-1 combines with J gene TRBJ1-3; perhaps TRBD1 as D (6 bases). The V end was cut by 6 bases, the J end by 0 bases, with 12 bases between. CDR3 length equals 14 residues. Germline V gene data show CDR1 as DFQATT and CDR2 as SNEGSKA (reference sequence). The CDR3: CSALRGASGNTIYF. In nucleotides, the CDR3 is TGCAGTGCGCTGAGGGGGGCCTCTGGAAACACCATATATTTT.

The rearrangement joins TRBV12-3 or TRBV12-4 to TRBJ2-3; D uncertain. V was shortened by 6 bases and J by 2 bases, with 12 bases between the two germline ends. The CDR3 sequence is 14 residues long. The CDR3 sequence is CASRLRTHTDTQYF. The CDR3 bases are TGTGCCAGCAGGTTACGGACCCACACAGATACGCAGTATTTT.

The chain employs TRBV28 and TRBJ1-1, with no clear D. The germline V gene encodes CDR1 MDHEN and CDR2 SYDVKM. There are 14 residues in the CDR3. The V end lost 7 bases, the J end lost 0 bases, and 12 bases lay between the germline ends. In DNA form, the CDR3 reads TGTGCCAGCACCCCGGAGAGGGTGAACACTGAAGCTTTCTTT. This sequence encodes CASTPERVNTEAFF.

As concerns this clonotype: This may come from a read error, since a much larger clone is one base off. The chain links TRBV25-1 to TRBJ2-7, with 11 bases aligning to TRBD2. The CDR3 extends over 15 amino acids. Trimming took 7 bases from V and 0 from J; bases not matched to a gene: 5. Germline V gene lookup returns CDR1 MGHDK and CDR2 SYGVNS. The CDR3 sequence: CASNLAGGLSYEQYF. DNA for the CDR3: TGTGCCAGCAACTTAGCGGGAGGGCTCTCCTACGAGCAGTACTTC.

This clonotype was found a few times. The V gene is TRBV28, the J gene TRBJ1-4; tentatively, D is TRBD1 (5 bases). Trimming stripped 8 bases from V and 7 bases from J, with 20 bases between. The CDR3 length is 15 residues. Germline assignment: CDR1 MDHEN and CDR2 SYDVKM. The CDR3 spells CASGPRDLGGEKLFF. The CDR3 region has the DNA TGTGCCAGCGGCCCCCGGGACCTGGGGGGTGAAAAACTGTTTTTT.

This clonotype was counted between two and nine times. DNA of the CDR3: TGCAGTGCTAGAGTGGCGCCCCTGCGGGGCGAGCAGTACTTC. Protein product: CSARVAPLRGEQYF. The chain employs TRBV20-1 and TRBJ2-7; a weak D match, TRBD2 (6 bases). Between the trimmed V and J ends, which lost 1 base and 6 bases, there was a span of 16 bases. The germline V gene encodes CDR1 DFQATT and CDR2 SNEGSKA (reference sequence). The CDR3 has 14 residues.